Following are 17 T cell receptor beta chains from one sample sequenced in a study of T cell changes during pregnancy in multiple sclerosis. Clones were sequenced by immunoSEQ multiplex PCR, and TCRdb holds only the in-frame ones, with some missing. This table has almost 50,000 clones, 92% appearing once. The input for sequencing was CD4+ T cells from peripheral blood mononuclear cells, taken in the second trimester of pregnancy. These receptors were obtained from a female donor in good health, enrolled as a control in a pregnancy study.

V gene TRBV7-2 combines with J gene TRBJ1-1; TRBD1 might be the D (6 bases). Germline CDR1 and CDR2: SGHTA and FQGNSA. There are 13 residues in the CDR3. The V end lost 3 bases, the J end lost 1 base, and 6 bases lay between the germline ends. Here the CDR3 reads CASSLTGNTEAFF. The CDR3 DNA is TGTGCCAGCAGCTTGACAGGGAACACTGAAGCTTTCTTT.

V is TRBV18 and J is TRBJ2-1, with 8 positions matching TRBD1. V trimming: 6 bases; J trimming: 4 bases; junction bases outside the gene matches: 8. Germline CDR1 KGHSH, CDR2 LQKENI. This CDR3 contains 15 residues. The DNA for the CDR3 is TGTGCCAGCTCTCCGGGACAGGATACTTACAATGAGCAGTTCTTC. Translation gives CASSPGQDTYNEQFF.

J is TRBJ1-3 and V is TRBV19; D uncertain. Trimming cost V 4 bases and J 0 bases, with 7 bases left between them. The CDR3 runs 14 residues. Germline lookup yields CDR1 LNHDA and CDR2 SQIVND (reference sequence). In DNA form, the CDR3 reads TGTGCCAGTAGTAGAACAGACTCTGGAAACACCATATATTTT. Amino acids: CASSRTDSGNTIYF. Based on the CDR3 plus reference TRBV19 and TRBJ1-3, the full variable domain is DGGITQSPKYLFRKEGQNVTLSCEQNLNHDAMYWYRQDPGQGLRLIYYSQIVNDFQKGDIAEGYSVSREKKESFPLTVTSAQKNPTAFYLCASSRTDSGNTIYFGEGSWLTVV.

The J gene is TRBJ2-1, the V gene TRBV7-2, with D possibly being TRBD2 (5 bases). Trimming cost V 7 bases and J 3 bases, with 10 bases left between them. The CDR3 is 13 amino acids. Germline CDR1 reads SGHTA; CDR2 reads FQGNSA. CDR3 protein: CASNSGIYNEQFF. The CDR3, as DNA: TGTGCCAGCAACAGCGGAATCTACAATGAGCAGTTCTTC.

The V and J genes are TRBV6-5 and TRBJ1-1; no definite D call. CDR1 and CDR2 from the germline V gene are MNHEY and SVGAGI. Trimming stripped 0 bases from V and 8 bases from J, with 13 bases between. This CDR3 comprises 14 residues. Here the CDR3 DNA reads TGTGCCAGCAGTTACTCCTCAGATTTTACGGAAGCTTTCTTT. Residues: CASSYSSDFTEAFF.

This chain uses TRBV4-2 with TRBJ1-1; D not resolved. V was trimmed by 6 bases and J by 6 bases, leaving 11 bases between them. Germline CDR1 is LGHNA and CDR2 is YNFKEQ. The CDR3 sequence is 12 residues long. The CDR3 nucleotides read TGTGCCAGCAGGGGAGACAAACCTGAAGCTTTCTTT. This gives the protein CASRGDKPEAFF.

The V gene is TRBV12-5, the J gene TRBJ2-1, with TRBD1 matching over 8 bases. Trimming removed 6 bases from V and 4 bases from J; junction bases left unmatched: 8. Germline loops: CDR1 LGHNT, CDR2 FRNRAP. The CDR3 covers 15 residues. The CDR3 region is CASGDGRGLYNEQFF. CDR3 coding DNA: TGTGCTAGTGGAGATGGCAGGGGGCTTTACAATGAGCAGTTCTTC. Full variable domain (remainder filled in from reference TRBV12-5 and TRBJ2-1): DARVTQTPRHKVTEMGQEVTMRCQPILGHNTVFWYRQTMMQGLELLAYFRNRAPLDDSGMPKDRFSAEMPDATLATLKIQPSEPRDSAVYFCASGDGRGLYNEQFFGPGTRLTVL.

This sequence joins TRBV5-1 and TRBJ2-6; TRBD1 might be the D (6 bases). Germline CDR1 reads SGHRS; CDR2 reads YFSETQ. The CDR3 runs 17 residues. With 4 bases removed from V and 1 base from J, the gap between germline ends came to 15 bases. CDR3 coding DNA: TGCGCCAGCAGCGCGGACAGCTCCATTTCTGGGGCCAACGTCCTGACTTTC. The encoded protein is CASSADSSISGANVLTF.

The chain combines TRBV19 with TRBJ1-4; possibly TRBD1 for D (6 bases). V lost 7 bases and J 7 bases, leaving 13 bases between the germline ends. CDR1 is LNHDA and CDR2 is SQIVND in the germline V gene (reference sequence). CDR3 length equals 13 residues. The CDR3 reads CASITGGGEKLFF. CDR3 sequence (DNA): TGTGCCAGTATAACGGGGGGCGGTGAAAAACTGTTTTTT.

The rearrangement joins TRBV5-4 to TRBJ2-1; 9 bases fit TRBD2. Germline V gene lookup returns CDR1 SGHNT and CDR2 YYREEE (reference sequence). J was trimmed by 0 bases and V by 4 bases; bases with no gene match: 8. This CDR3 is built from 17 residues. CDR3 sequence reads: CASSQKAGGGSYNEQFF. The CDR3, as DNA: TGTGCCAGCAGCCAAAAAGCGGGGGGCGGCTCCTACAATGAGCAGTTCTTC.

This clone has only one observation. The V and J genes are TRBV7-3 and TRBJ2-1; 8 positions match TRBD2. This CDR3 is 15 amino acids long. The germline V gene encodes CDR1 SGHTA and CDR2 FQGTGA. J lost 13 bases, V lost 0 bases, and 11 bases had no gene match. CDR3 sequence (DNA): TGTGCCAGCAGCTTAACCGGGGCTAGCGGGTTAAATCAGTTCTTC. Amino acid sequence: CASSLTGASGLNQFF.

The chain employs TRBV10-3 and TRBJ2-5; 10 bases map to TRBD1. The CDR3 spans 15 residues. Trimming took 4 bases from V and 5 from J; bases not matched to a gene: 7. Per the germline V gene, CDR1 is ENHRY and CDR2 is SYGVKD. The CDR3: CAISGGTGDGETQYF. CDR3 nucleotides: TGTGCCATCAGTGGGGGGACAGGGGACGGTGAGACCCAGTACTTC.

This chain connects TRBV27 to TRBJ1-6; 9 positions agree with TRBD1. V lost 6 bases to trimming and J lost 7 bases; unmatched junction nucleotides: 7. The CDR3 loop spans 15 amino acids. In germline, CDR1 is MNHEY, CDR2 SMNVEV (reference sequence). In nucleotides, the CDR3 is TGTGCCAGCAGGCCCGGGACAGGGCCCAATTCACCCCTCCACTTT. This translates into CASRPGTGPNSPLHF.

This chain uses TRBV6-4 with TRBJ1-5, with a tentative D call TRBD1 (6 bases). The V end lost 6 bases, the J end lost 7 bases, and 19 bases lay between the germline ends. The germline gives CDR1 MRHNA, CDR2 SNTAGT. The CDR3 has 15 amino acids. The CDR3 region has the DNA TGTGCCAGCAGCCCCTCACCAGGGGTAGGGCAGCCCCAGCATTTT. It codes for CASSPSPGVGQPQHF.

The chain recombines TRBV11-2 with TRBJ2-5, with TRBD2 matching over 10 bases. The CDR3 covers 17 residues. Germline values: CDR1 SGHAT, CDR2 FQNNGV. The junction had 11 bases not matched to a gene; V was cut back by 2 bases and J by 5 bases. DNA for the CDR3: TGTGCCAGCAGCTTAATTGGAGGAGCGGGGGGGCCGGAGACCCAGTACTTC. It encodes CASSLIGGAGGPETQYF.

J is TRBJ1-4 and V is TRBV19, with D possibly being TRBD1 (5 bases). This CDR3 contains 15 residues. Germline V gives CDR1 LNHDA, CDR2 SQIVND (reference sequence). With 3 bases removed from V and 5 bases from J, the gap between germline ends came to 13 bases. The CDR3, as DNA: TGTGCCAGTAGTATGTACCAGGGAACAAATGAAAAACTGTTTTTT. Translation gives CASSMYQGTNEKLFF. The complete variable domain, with remaining parts taken from reference TRBV19 and TRBJ1-4, reads DGGITQSPKYLFRKEGQNVTLSCEQNLNHDAMYWYRQDPGQGLRLIYYSQIVNDFQKGDIAEGYSVSREKKESFPLTVTSAQKNPTAFYLCASSMYQGTNEKLFFGSGTQLSVL.

The rearrangement links TRBV7-2 to TRBJ2-3; D possibly corresponds to TRBD2 (7 bases). There are 14 residues in the CDR3. V lost 4 bases and J 3 bases, leaving 11 bases between the germline ends. Germline V CDR1 and CDR2: SGHTA, FQGNSA. CDR3 nucleotides: TGTGCCAGCAGCTGGGGGCGGGGGACAGATACGCAGTATTTT. As protein: CASSWGRGTDTQYF.